This TCR beta chain was recorded in a study of identical twins. V was clipped by 0 bases and J by 6 bases; unmatched bases: 12. CDR1 MGHRA and CDR2 YSYEKL come from the germline V gene. CDR3 size: 17 residues. Notes on this clonotype: Antigen: not known.

Study-wide results and limits: Models predicted less out-of-frame TCR alpha sharing in monozygotic twins than was found.

The authors used template switching to add a universal primer site and gave cDNA unique molecular identifiers. TCRdb re-analysed the 5' RACE reads in MiXCR, keeping a single row per CDR3 protein. The table lists fewer than 350,000 distinct CDR3 sequences, 6.5% to 9.5% of them singletons, with 2.1% in the top ten. The sample was also reused in another study, on yellow fever vaccine responses in identical twins.

Material for sequencing was memory (CD45RO+) T cells sorted from blood. The chain employs TRBV4-1 and TRBJ2-3; 7 nucleotides align to TRBD2. The clonotype was recovered from a woman aged 18-30 years in good health. The CDR3 sequence is CASSQEGRGNGGDTQYF. CDR3 coding DNA: TGCGCCAGCAGCCAAGAAGGGCGGGGGAATGGGGGGGATACGCAGTATTTT.